The clone carrying this T cell receptor beta chain was picked up a small number of times. This sample was included in a study of T cells after yellow fever vaccination. The length of the CDR3 is 15 residues. The V gene's germline CDR1 is MNHNS and CDR2 SASEGT. V lost 6 bases to trimming and J lost 2 bases, with 16 bases between them. TCRdb redid the calling of the 5' RACE reads with MiXCR, one entry per CDR3 protein. The sample carries some 120,000 distinct CDR3 sequences, approximately 8.4% recorded once. The chain links TRBV6-1 to TRBJ1-1; D is possibly TRBD1 (5 bases). The sequence was obtained from a man aged 18 to 29 who received the YFV17D yellow fever vaccine. The sequencing here drew on CD8+ T cells sorted from PBMCs, taken on the day of the yellow fever booster vaccination. The CDR3 DNA is TGTGCCAGCAGCCTCCGGGACCCATTAAACACTGAAGCTTTCTTT. As protein: CASSLRDPLNTEAFF.